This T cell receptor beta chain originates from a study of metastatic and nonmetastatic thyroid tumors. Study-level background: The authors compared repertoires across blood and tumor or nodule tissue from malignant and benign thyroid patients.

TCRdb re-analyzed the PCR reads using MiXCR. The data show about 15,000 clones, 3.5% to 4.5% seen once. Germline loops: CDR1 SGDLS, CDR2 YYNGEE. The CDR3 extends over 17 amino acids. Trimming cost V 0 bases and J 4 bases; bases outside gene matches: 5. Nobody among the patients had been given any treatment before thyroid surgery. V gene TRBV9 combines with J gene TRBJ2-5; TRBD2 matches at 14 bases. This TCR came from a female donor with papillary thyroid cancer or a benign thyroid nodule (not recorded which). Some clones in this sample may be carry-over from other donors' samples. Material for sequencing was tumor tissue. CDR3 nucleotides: TGTGCCAGCAGCGTAGGACTAGCGGGAGGGGATGGAGAGACCCAGTACTTC. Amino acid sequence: CASSVGLAGGDGETQYF.